This section outlines one TCR beta chain sequence together with its context. The data belong to a study of blood T cell repertoires in COVID-19. Study in general: T cells, B-cell-depleted T cells, or PBMCs supplied cDNA or gDNA.

Profiled with immunoSEQ multiplex PCR; TCRdb holds only in-frame clones, not every one. The repertoire holds 150,000 to 250,000 clones, with roughly four fifths as singletons. Germline CDR1 is SGHVS and CDR2 is FQNEAQ. This CDR3 has 14 amino acids. Trimming removed 3 bases at V and 6 bases at J, with 12 bases between. The TCR originated in a human donor with acute or convalescent COVID-19. The donor label of this sample is uncertain. The sample taken for sequencing was peripheral blood. The genes are TRBV7-8 and TRBJ1-5, with a tentative D call TRBD1 (5 bases). This CDR3 reads CASSFGGGIQPQHF. CDR3 in DNA: TGTGCCAGCAGCTTTGGCGGGGGGATTCAGCCCCAGCATTTT.